This TCR beta chain was retrieved from a study of CD8 T cells in Susac syndrome. About the research overall: There were Susac syndrome patients who were therapy-naive at blood draw, others on corticosteroids, and others on intravenous immunoglobulin alone.

After extraction with the RNeasy kit, about 0.45 to 1 ug of the RNA was reverse transcribed using random hexamers. TCRdb recomputed calls from the immunoSEQ multiplex PCR reads with MiXCR, one row per CDR3 protein. The data contain 77,000 or so distinct CDR3 sequences, more than 85% of them seen just once; the ten biggest clones take up roughly 0.5%. The CDR3 covers 11 residues. CDR1 is DFQATT, CDR2 SNEGSKA, per germline (reference sequence). V was trimmed by 3 bases and J by 7 bases, leaving 9 bases between them. The receptor's source is a human donor with Susac syndrome. The sample taken for sequencing was CD4+ T cells from PBMCs. The chain carries TRBV20-1 and TRBJ1-1; D is undetermined. CDR3 coding DNA: TGCAGTGCTAGTGGGCGGTATGAAGCTTTCTTT. Its protein is CSASGRYEAFF.